Below are 26 T cell receptor delta chains sequenced from a single sample in a study of γδ T cells in repeated Plasmodium falciparum infection. Bulk repertoires came from Vgamma9/Vdelta2+ or Vdelta2-negative gammadelta T cells flow-sorted from PBMC. TCRdb re-called clones from the multiplex PCR reads via CATT. The sample has roughly 90,000 delta-chain clones, approximately 1.4% seen once. The material sequenced was gamma-delta T cells from blood. These receptors originate from a pool of human donors (malaria-infected and uninfected, not separated).

Comments on this clone: This DNA translates differently at residue 3 from the TCRdb protein, which is that of a much larger clone; a read error is likely, and the protein shown is the DNA's own translation. The CDR3 DNA is TGTGCTCCTGGGGAACCCTCTTGGCGAGCCCCTGCGGACAGAGTTTTGGGGGATACATCCGATAAACTCATCTTT. This translates into CAPGEPSWRAPADRVLGDTSDKLIF. This rearrangement joins TRDV1 to TRDJ1; 10 bases agree with TRDD3. Since TCRdb gives no J gene, matching the DNA to germline was used here to assign it. Looked up from germline, CDR1 is TSWWSYY and CDR2 is QGS. The CDR3 has 25 amino acids.

Concerning this clone itself: The likely explanation is a read error, given a far larger clone one base away. The same CDR3 arises from other DNA sequences in this sample as well. This chain uses TRDV1 with TRDJ1, with D possibly TRDD3 on 5 matching bases. Since TCRdb gives no J gene, matching the DNA to germline was used here to assign it. V lost 2 bases to trimming and J lost 0 bases, with 40 bases between them. Germline CDR1 is TSWWSYY and CDR2 is QGS. The CDR3 runs 25 residues. The CDR3 DNA sequence: TGTGCTCTTGGGGAAGTTCGTGGTGCCTTGATGGATTTACTCCCACTCTACTGGTACACCGATAAACTCATCTTT. Its translation is CALGEVRGALMDLLPLYWYTDKLIF.

Concerning this clone itself: The protein that TCRdb holds for this DNA derives from a much larger clone and differs from the translated DNA at residue 14, which likely indicates a read error; the protein shown here is translated from the DNA. The rearrangement links TRDV1 to TRDJ1; 12 bases map to TRDD3. Here the J gene was assigned by germline matching of the DNA, as TCRdb has none. Germline CDR1 reads TSWWSYY; CDR2 reads QGS. The CDR3 has 21 residues. The CDR3 region has the DNA TGTGCTCTCGGGGGTTTCCTCGCCGGTACTGGGGGATACTGCCACACCGATAAACTCATCTTT. Translated, it gives CALGGFLAGTGGYCHTDKLIF.

There are a few counts of this clone. The protein TCRdb lists belongs to a much larger clone and differs from this DNA's translation at residue 6, which points to a read error; the protein shown is made from the DNA. The genes are TRDV3 and TRDJ1; TRDD3 might be the D (5 bases). The J gene is not listed in TCRdb, so it was assigned here from a DNA match to germline. CDR1 and CDR2 from the germline V gene are TVYSNPD and GDNSRS (reference sequence). Trimming took off 2 bases at V and 0 bases at J, with 19 bases between the two ends. This CDR3 is 16 amino acids long. The CDR3 is CAFFGMRTSYTDKLIF. The CDR3 nucleotides read TGTGCCTTTTTCGGGATGCGCACCTCGTACACCGATAAACTCATCTTT.

This clone was seen ten or more times. With only one base between it and a far larger clone, this is likely a read error. Other DNA sequences in the sample encode the same CDR3. V and J are TRDV2 and TRDJ1; perhaps TRDD3 as D (6 bases). The J gene comes from matching the DNA to germline here; TCRdb lacks it. Trimming cost V 7 bases and J 1 base, with 15 bases left between them. The CDR3 loop spans 14 amino acids. In germline, CDR1 is GEAIGNYY, CDR2 EKD. CDR3 region: CACDSLGLTDKLIF. Written as DNA, the CDR3 is TGTGCCTGCGACTCACTGGGACTCACCGATAAACTCATCTTT.

In the case of this clone: The protein TCRdb lists belongs to a much larger clone and differs from this DNA's translation at residue 10, which points to a read error; the protein shown is made from the DNA. V gene TRDV1 combines with J gene TRDJ1, with D possibly matching TRDD3 (5 bases). TCRdb supplies no J gene; here it was assigned by aligning the nucleotide sequence to germline. The CDR3 has 20 amino acids. V dropped 2 bases and J dropped 1 base, with 26 bases sitting between them. Germline CDR1 and CDR2: TSWWSYY and QGS. This CDR3 is CALGENSGPPSGVLTDKLIF. DNA of the CDR3: TGTGCTCTTGGGGAAAACAGCGGGCCACCCTCGGGGGTCCTCACCGATAAACTCATCTTT.

This clone was detected only a few times. TCRdb assigns this DNA the protein of a much larger clone, which departs from its translation at residue 19; this likely reflects a read error, and the protein shown comes from translating the DNA. DNA for the CDR3: TGTGCCTTGCCCAAGTCCCCGTTCTACCACTGGGGGAGGACTAATCGCGATAAACCCATCTTT. Translation gives CALPKSPFYHWGRTNRDKPIF. The chain has TRDV3 and TRDJ1, with 9 bases lining up with TRDD3. CDR3 size: 21 residues. Germline-derived CDR1 and CDR2 are TVYSNPD and GDNSRS (reference sequence).

This clone was seen a handful of times. This is likely an artifact of a read error, given a far larger clone one base away. The same CDR3 is also encoded by other DNA sequences in this sample. This chain uses TRDV2 with TRDJ1; 9 nucleotides align to TRDD3. The J gene was not available in TCRdb and was assigned here by matching the DNA to germline segments. V lost 0 bases to trimming and J lost 8 bases; unmatched junction nucleotides: 15. The CDR3 totals 17 residues. Germline lookup yields CDR1 GEAIGNYY and CDR2 EKD. The CDR3 loop is CACDTVGLTGGVQKLIF. The CDR3 nucleotides read TGTGCCTGTGACACCGTGGGGTTAACTGGGGGAGTACAGAAACTCATCTTT.

This clone was recorded a few times. The protein held in TCRdb is that of a much larger clone and does not match this DNA's translation at residue 5, likely because of a read error; the protein shown is translated from the DNA. The V and J genes are TRDV3 and TRDJ2; the D is unclear. There are 11 residues in the CDR3. Germline V gene lookup returns CDR1 TVYSNPD and CDR2 GDNSRS (reference sequence). The CDR3 nucleotides read TGTGCTGCTCCTGTGACAGCACAACTCTTCTTT. Translated: CAAPVTAQLFF.

This clone came up many times. The TCRdb record carries a much larger clone's protein, which differs from this DNA's translation at residue 7; a read error is the likely cause, and the protein listed here is the DNA translation. Other nucleotide sequences in the sample specify the same CDR3. This chain uses TRDV1 with TRDJ1, with D unclear. Germline values: CDR1 TSWWSYY, CDR2 QGS. The V end lost 4 bases, the J end lost 9 bases, and 21 bases lay between the germline ends. The CDR3 spans 15 residues. The CDR3: CALGVLWYLWAQLIF. The DNA for the CDR3 is TGTGCTCTTGGGGTCTTGTGGTACCTGTGGGCACAACTCATCTTT.

This clone was seen only a few times. The chain joins TRDV1 to TRDJ1, with D perhaps TRDD2 or TRDD3 (5 bases each). The J gene, not given by TCRdb, was assigned here from a germline match of the nucleotide sequence. The CDR3 extends over 19 amino acids. The germline V gene has CDR1 TSWWSYY and CDR2 QGS. Trimming took off 3 bases at V and 4 bases at J, with 27 bases between the two ends. The CDR3 coding sequence is TGTGCTCTTGGGGATAACTACGCACGCTGGGACCCTACTAGCGATAAACTCATCTTT. Translation: CALGDNYARWDPTSDKLIF.

Of note for this clone: A far more abundant clone sits one base away, making this likely a read error. The sample holds other DNA sequences that translate to the same CDR3. The chain links TRDV2 to TRDJ1, with TRDD3 matching over 12 bases. TCRdb gives no J gene; it was assigned here by matching the DNA to germline. The junction had 11 bases not matched to a gene; V was cut back by 5 bases and J by 5 bases. This CDR3 has 16 amino acids. Germline CDR1 and CDR2: GEAIGNYY and EKD. CDR3 in amino acids: CACVPLGDTETDKLIF. The CDR3 DNA follows: TGTGCCTGTGTCCCACTGGGGGATACTGAGACTGATAAACTCATCTTT.

A remark on this clone: This DNA's translation differs at residue 6 from TCRdb's protein, which comes from a much larger clone; a read error is likely, and the protein shown is translated from the DNA. The chain carries TRDV2 and TRDJ1; TRDD3 matches 13 bases. Germline trimming cut 0 bases from V and 0 bases from J; bases unmatched to any gene: 15. Germline assignment: CDR1 GEAIGNYY and CDR2 EKD. This CDR3 has 21 amino acids. The CDR3 coding sequence is TGTGCCTGTGACACCATTACTGGGGGATACGCCGAGCGGAAGGACACCGATAAACTCATCTTT. Its protein is CACDTITGGYAERKDTDKLIF.

Concerning this clone: TCRdb's protein for this DNA is that of a much larger clone and differs from the translation at residue 10, likely a read error; the protein shown is the DNA translation. The chain couples TRDV2 to TRDJ3, with D hard to call. The J gene, not given by TCRdb, was assigned here from a germline match of the nucleotide sequence. The CDR3 runs to 17 residues. CDR1 and CDR2 from the germline V gene are GEAIGNYY and EKD. The CDR3 bases are TGTGCCTGTGACAGCGGGGCCAACTCCCGGGACACCCGACAGATGTTTTTC. Translation: CACDSGANSRDTRQMFF.

On this clone: A far larger clone is just one base off, so this is likely a read error. The same CDR3 is also encoded by other DNA sequences in this sample. The V gene is TRDV2, the J gene TRDJ1; 13 bases are shared with TRDD3. The J gene is absent in TCRdb and was assigned here via DNA matching to germline. Germline CDR1 reads GEAIGNYY; CDR2 reads EKD. After removal of 3 bases from V and 0 bases from J, the junction contained 18 bases not matched to a gene. This CDR3 comprises 21 residues. The CDR3 sequence: CACDPVLGDTRVQSYTDKLIF. DNA of the CDR3: TGTGCCTGTGACCCTGTACTGGGGGATACGCGCGTACAATCATACACCGATAAACTCATCTTT.

This clone was observed a few times. TCRdb lists the protein of a much larger clone for this DNA, which differs at residue 11, so this is likely a read error; the protein given here is translated from the DNA itself. V and J are TRDV2 and TRDJ2; the D gene is possibly TRDD3 (6 bases). TCRdb lists no J gene, so it was determined here by aligning the DNA to germline. Germline CDR1 reads GEAIGNYY; CDR2 reads EKD. The CDR3 covers 14 residues. Here the CDR3 reads CACDTITGTARLFF. DNA for the CDR3: TGTGCCTGTGACACCATTACTGGGACAGCACGACTCTTCTTT.

This clone was picked up a small number of times. This DNA's translation and the protein TCRdb lists, from a much larger clone, do not match at residue 15, likely due to a read error; the protein shown is translated from the DNA. The V segment is TRDV1, and no J call was made; the DNA was not compared with TRDD3, the D call given in the table. This CDR3 is built from 17 residues. CDR1 is TSWWSYY, CDR2 QGS, per germline. CDR3 bases: TGTGCTCTTGGGGAAGGATCAGTTTGGGGGTACACCGATAAACCCATCTTT. Its translation is CALGEGSVWGYTDKPIF.

For this clone: A much larger clone differs from this one at a single base, so this may be a read error. The J segment was not called; the V segment is TRDV1; the listed D gene, TRDD3, was not tested against the DNA. There are 21 residues in the CDR3. The germline V gene has CDR1 TSWWSYY and CDR2 QGS. In DNA, the CDR3 is TGTGCTCTTGGGGAACTGAACATTCGATGTACTGGGGGACCGTACACCGATAAGCTCATCTTT. This translates into CALGELNIRCTGGPYTDKLIF.

With respect to this clone: TCRdb records a much larger clone's protein for this DNA, with a difference at residue 4 that likely arises from a read error; the protein given is the translation of the DNA. The chain joins TRDV2 to TRDJ1, with 7 bases aligning to TRDD3. In the absence of a J gene in TCRdb, the DNA was matched to germline to assign it here. The CDR3 is made up of 20 amino acids. Germline V lookup: CDR1 GEAIGNYY, CDR2 EKD. The CDR3 region is CACGTVGYGGGTPLTDKLIF. CDR3 bases: TGTGCCTGTGGCACCGTCGGGTATGGTGGGGGAACGCCCCTCACCGATAAACTCATCTTT.

Note on this clone: TCRdb records a much larger clone's protein for this DNA, with a difference at residue 17 that likely arises from a read error; the protein given is the translation of the DNA. The CDR3 nucleotides read TGTGCTCTTGGGGAACTAGTGACGATAAAGACTGGGGGATACTTAAGCAATAAACTCATCTTT. Translated, it gives CALGELVTIKTGGYLSNKLIF. The chain links TRDV1 to TRDJ1; 12 bases match TRDD3. CDR3 length: 21 amino acids. Germline CDR1 and CDR2: TSWWSYY and QGS. The ends lost 0 bases at V and 6 bases at J; junction bases unmatched: 20.

This clone showed up just a few times. This likely traces to a read error, being one base from a far larger clone. This sample also contains other DNA sequences that code for the same CDR3. The CDR3 reads CALGELTWTDKLIF. The CDR3 DNA follows: TGTGCTCTTGGGGAACTGACGTGGACCGATAAACTCATCTTT. The chain is built from TRDV1 and TRDJ1; D call uncertain. Looked up from germline, CDR1 is TSWWSYY and CDR2 is QGS. Trimming cost V 0 bases and J 2 bases, with 7 bases left between them. The CDR3 runs to 14 residues.

A word on this clone: A much more abundant neighbour one base away suggests this may be a read error. Other DNA sequences within the sample encode an identical CDR3. This chain connects TRDV1 to TRDJ1; D gene ambiguous. Per germline, CDR1 TSWWSYY and CDR2 QGS. This CDR3 contains 16 residues. The CDR3 is CALGDHVSGNTDKLIF. CDR3 nucleotide sequence: TGTGCTCTTGGGGATCACGTCTCCGGAAACACTGATAAACTCATCTTT.

Details on this clone: TCRdb's protein for this DNA is that of a much larger clone and differs from the translation at residue 8, likely a read error; the protein shown is the DNA translation. This chain uses TRDV2 with TRDJ1; TRDD3 might be the D (6 bases). Since TCRdb gives no J gene, matching the DNA to germline was used here to assign it. Trimming took off 4 bases at V and 8 bases at J, with 34 bases between the two ends. The CDR3 has 19 amino acids. CDR1 GEAIGNYY and CDR2 EKD come from the germline V gene. The DNA for the CDR3 is TGTGCCTGTGAGGCTCTCCAGGATACTGGGTCTCATAGCTGGGCCAAACTCATCTTT. Translated, it gives CACEALQDTGSHSWAKLIF.

A remark on this clone: TCRdb lists the protein of a much larger clone for this DNA, which differs at residue 17, so this is likely a read error; the protein given here is translated from the DNA itself. The J gene is TRDJ1, the V gene TRDV1, with TRDD3 matching over 12 bases. Germline V gene data show CDR1 as TSWWSYY and CDR2 as QGS. Trimming took 0 bases from V and 3 from J; bases not matched to a gene: 20. The CDR3 length is 22 residues. The CDR3 nucleotides are TGTGCTCTTGGGGAACTCAGGCCTAGCGGAGTACTGGGGGATACCGGCGCCGATAAACTCATCTTT. This codes for CALGELRPSGVLGDTGADKLIF.

This clone was detected ten times or more. A much larger clone lies one base from this, so it may be a read error. V and J are TRDV1 and TRDJ1, with TRDD2 matching 7 bases. TCRdb gives no J gene; it was assigned here by matching the DNA to germline. Germline CDR1 TSWWSYY, CDR2 QGS. This CDR3 has 18 residues. Here the CDR3 reads CALGEPAFLFYYTNKLIF. The CDR3 DNA follows: TGTGCTCTTGGGGAACCGGCCTTCCTGTTCTATTACACCAATAAACTCATCTTT.

The sample holds a few counts of this clone. TCRdb's protein for this DNA is that of a much larger clone and differs from the translation at residue 16, likely a read error; the protein shown is the DNA translation. The CDR3 loop reads CALGELNSNGVSRLGGSGDKLIF. The CDR3 DNA follows: TGTGCTCTTGGGGAACTTAATAGCAACGGAGTGTCGCGTCTGGGGGGTTCGGGCGATAAACTCATCTTT. The chain carries TRDV1 and TRDJ1, with 7 positions matching TRDD3. TCRdb offers no J gene call, so here the DNA was matched to germline to obtain one. There are 23 residues in the CDR3. Germline trimming cut 0 bases from V and 4 bases from J; bases unmatched to any gene: 29. Germline values: CDR1 TSWWSYY, CDR2 QGS.